Following are 11 T cell receptor beta chains from one sample sequenced in a study of early T cells in non-severe SARS-CoV-2 infection. TCRdb reprocessed the 5' RACE reads with MiXCR, giving one entry per CDR3 protein. The data hold approximately 20,000 distinct CDR3 sequences, with around 6.1% observed a single time. Sequencing was performed on whole blood. The receptors here all came from an adult who was a healthcare worker with PCR-confirmed SARS-CoV-2 infection or an uninfected control (not recorded which).

This clonotype is judged medium-sized (0.01 to 0.1%). The V call is TRBV11-2, the J call TRBJ2-2; no definite D call. The V gene's germline CDR1 is SGHAT and CDR2 FQNNGV. V was cut by 1 base and J by 4 bases, with 1 base left in between. The CDR3 is made up of 12 amino acids. The CDR3 loop reads CASSLGTGELFF. CDR3 bases: TGTGCCAGCAGCTTAGGCACCGGGGAGCTGTTTTTT.

This clonotype was observed a handful of times. The V and J genes are TRBV29-1 and TRBJ1-2; TRBD1 is a possible D gene (5 bases). This CDR3 has 12 amino acids. V was trimmed by 7 bases and J by 5 bases, leaving 14 bases between them. CDR1 SQVTM and CDR2 ANQGSEA come from the germline V gene. In DNA form, the CDR3 reads TGCAGCGCGGCGGGACTAACTTATGGCTACACCTTC. Its protein is CSAAGLTYGYTF.

The chain couples TRBV6-1 to TRBJ1-6; D is perhaps TRBD1 (5 bases). CDR1 MNHNS and CDR2 SASEGT come from the germline V gene. The CDR3 is 15 residues long. V was cut by 1 base and J by 9 bases, with 13 bases left in between. The CDR3 region is CASSEGGSLGSPLHF. CDR3 DNA sequence: TGTGCCAGCAGTGAAGGGGGGAGTTTAGGTTCACCCCTCCACTTT.

This clonotype has ten or more counts. V usage is TRBV28 and J usage is TRBJ1-6; unclear D gene. The CDR3 has 16 residues. Germline values: CDR1 MDHEN, CDR2 SYDVKM. The ends were cut back, 5 bases at V and 7 bases at J, with 18 bases in the middle. Here the CDR3 DNA reads TGTGCCAGCAGTAGACCGTTGGGTTTCGGGAATTCACCCCTCCACTTT. Protein sequence: CASSRPLGFGNSPLHF.

This clonotype showed up many times. CDR3 loop: CATSDKTGFEETQYF. DNA for the CDR3: TGTGCCACCAGTGACAAGACAGGTTTCGAAGAGACCCAGTACTTC. This chain joins TRBV24-1 and TRBJ2-5; TRBD1 is a possible D gene (6 bases). The CDR3 runs to 15 residues. Per germline, CDR1 KGHDR and CDR2 SFDVKD. V was shortened by 4 bases and J by 3 bases, with 14 bases between the two germline ends.

The J gene is TRBJ2-1, the V gene TRBV3-1; TRBD1 matches at 7 bases. V was clipped by 0 bases and J by 8 bases; unmatched bases: 10. This CDR3 contains 16 residues. Germline assignment: CDR1 LGHDT and CDR2 YNNKEL (reference sequence). As DNA, the CDR3 is TGTGCCAGCAGCCAAGAAGGGGGCCTAGGGGGCCATGAGCAGTTCTTC. It encodes CASSQEGGLGGHEQFF.

A word on this clonotype: A much bigger clone sits one base away, suggesting this may be a read error. The chain recombines TRBV6-4 with TRBJ2-3; 12 nucleotides align to TRBD2. The CDR3 contains 15 residues. Looked up from germline, CDR1 is MRHNA and CDR2 is SNTAGT. The CDR3 loop reads CVSSALAGGPDTQYF. Written as DNA, the CDR3 is TGTGTCAGCAGTGCGCTAGCGGGAGGGCCAGATACGCAGTATTTT.

This clonotype was recorded many times. The CDR3 loop is CASVNRGNSPLHF. The CDR3 nucleotides are TGTGCCAGTGTGAACAGGGGAAATTCACCCCTCCACTTT. The genes are TRBV2 and TRBJ1-6; 7 bases agree with TRBD1. Germline CDR1 is SNHLY and CDR2 is FYNNEI. After removal of 9 bases from V and 7 bases from J, the junction contained 6 bases not matched to a gene. The CDR3 is made up of 13 amino acids.

This clonotype was counted at least ten times. The V gene is TRBV5-1, the J gene TRBJ2-2; either TRBD1 or TRBD2 may supply D (5 bases each). Germline V gives CDR1 SGHRS, CDR2 YFSETQ. With 1 base removed from V and 0 bases from J, the gap between germline ends came to 10 bases. The CDR3 sequence is 16 residues long. This chain's CDR3 is CASSLLRDANTGELFF. CDR3 nucleotides: TGCGCCAGCAGCTTGTTAAGGGACGCGAACACCGGGGAGCTGTTTTTT.

In this sample, this clonotype turned up many times. The chain links TRBV12-3 or TRBV12-4 to TRBJ1-5, with D unclear. Trimming pared 2 bases from V and 7 bases from J, leaving 9 bases between. The CDR3 spans 13 residues. CDR3 amino acids: CASSLNEGQPQHF. The CDR3 DNA sequence: TGTGCCAGCAGTTTAAACGAGGGCCAGCCCCAGCATTTT.

In regard to this clonotype: A single base separates this from a much larger clone, so it may be a read error. The chain has TRBV5-1 and TRBJ2-3; 7 positions match TRBD1. Germline V gives CDR1 SGHRS, CDR2 YFSETQ. The CDR3 is 14 amino acids. CDR3 residues: CASRTGPSTDSQYF. CDR3 in DNA: TGCGCCAGCAGGACAGGGCCTAGCACAGATTCGCAGTATTTT. The full variable domain, in which reference TRBV5-1 and TRBJ2-3 provide the parts outside the CDR3, is KAGVTQTPRYLIKTRGQQVTLSCSPISGHRSVSWYQQTPGQGLQFLFEYFSETQRNKGNFPGRFSGRQFSNSRSEMNVSTLELGDSALYLCASRTGPSTDSQYFGPGTRLTVL.